One T cell receptor (beta chain) is described in this entry. What it recognizes is unknown. The primer mix had 60 Vbeta and 13 Jbeta primers. Sequencing used immunoSEQ multiplex PCR; TCRdb keeps in-frame clones, though not all of them. The sample has 150,000 to 190,000 clones, around 84% seen once. The CDR3 is made up of 15 amino acids. V lost 5 bases, J lost 1 base, and 5 bases stayed unmatched. Germline CDR1 is PRHDT and CDR2 is FYEKMQ (reference sequence). This specimen comes from a study of cytomegalovirus exposure and HLA in healthy donors. Study-wide points: Exclusion applied to some V segments, including TRBV6-2 and TRBV6-3, as they were indistinguishable.

This chain uses TRBV13 with TRBJ2-3; TRBD2 aligns across 8 bases. Source material: PBMCs. The TCR comes from a woman between 18 and 29 years old in good health and CMV-seronegative. This CDR3 is CASSPGGWGTDTQYF. In DNA, the CDR3 is TGTGCCAGCAGCCCGGGAGGGTGGGGCACAGATACGCAGTATTTT.